The TCR beta chain described here comes from a study of tumor and adjacent non-tumor tissue in lung cancer. Study at large: Samples averaged roughly 4.3 million productive TCRbeta reads each. Study conclusions and caveats: Top 100 clones took a larger repertoire share in normal lung.

No cell sorting was done before RNA was extracted from the tissue. Chemotherapy-naive patients with new lung cancer underwent thoracic surgery in China, August–late 2014. CDR3 size: 15 residues. Germline trimming cut 2 bases from V and 5 bases from J; bases unmatched to any gene: 5. Germline CDR1 is PRHDT and CDR2 is FYEKMQ (reference sequence). A modified ARM-PCR protocol with three rounds of nested PCR amplified TCRbeta. TCRdb re-analysed the multiplex PCR reads in MiXCR, keeping a single row per CDR3 protein. The data contain 68,000 or so distinct CDR3 sequences, 60% of them singletons. Remarks on this clonotype: Its antigen remains unidentified. One base away lies a much larger clone, so this may be a sequencing read error.

The chain uses TRBV13 and TRBJ2-3; TRBD2 aligns across 9 bases. The TCR originated in a man aged 45-65 years with non-small cell lung cancer. The sequencing input was lung tumor tissue. DNA for the CDR3: TGTGCCAGCAGCTTATGCGGGGGGGCCGAAGATACGCAGTATTTT. Protein sequence: CASSLCGGAEDTQYF.